These 23 T cell receptor beta chains were sequenced from one sample in a study of T cell responses to AZD1222 COVID-19 vaccine. Assay: immunoSEQ multiplex PCR; the TCRdb copy retains only in-frame clones and omits some. The sample consists of fewer than 90,000 clones, about nine tenths of them appearing once. Specimen: peripheral blood, collected on day 0 of AZD1222 vaccination. Receptors originate from an adult in good health.

The chain links TRBV11-3 to TRBJ1-4, with a weak D call TRBD1 (6 bases). Trimming left V 4 bases short and J 2 bases short, with 14 bases between. Germline lookup yields CDR1 SGHNT and CDR2 YENEEA. The CDR3 consists of 16 residues. The CDR3 region is CASSSTGTRTNEKLFF. The CDR3 nucleotides are TGTGCCAGCAGCTCCACCGGGACAAGGACTAATGAAAAACTGTTTTTT.

The chain is built from TRBV6-1 and TRBJ2-2, with 10 bases fitting TRBD2. The CDR3 has 18 residues. Germline trimming cut 0 bases from V and 6 bases from J; bases unmatched to any gene: 10. Germline V CDR1 and CDR2: MNHNS, SASEGT. The DNA of the CDR3 is TGTGCCAGCAGTGAAGCTATAGGGCTAGCGGGAGTTCCCGGGGAGCTGTTTTTT. Residues: CASSEAIGLAGVPGELFF.

The V and J genes are TRBV5-1 and TRBJ2-7; weak D call: TRBD1 (5 bases). There are 13 residues in the CDR3. Per the germline V gene, CDR1 is SGHRS and CDR2 is YFSETQ. V was cut by 4 bases and J by 6 bases, with 14 bases left in between. The CDR3 coding sequence is TGCGCCAGCAGCGGGGCTTTGGATGGCGAGCAGTACTTC. The encoded protein is CASSGALDGEQYF.

The chain couples TRBV7-2 to TRBJ2-4; possibly TRBD2 for D (5 bases). CDR3 length equals 14 residues. Deletions cut 6 bases from V and 0 bases from J, with 9 bases between. The germline V gene has CDR1 SGHTA and CDR2 FQGNSA. In DNA, the CDR3 is TGTGCCAGCAGAGCGGTCGGAGCCAAAAACATTCAGTACTTC. Its protein is CASRAVGAKNIQYF.

CDR3 loop: CASSSTGINSPLHF. In nucleotides, the CDR3 is TGTGCCAGCTCAAGCACAGGAATTAATTCACCCCTCCACTTT. V and J are TRBV18 and TRBJ1-6; weak D call: TRBD1 (5 bases). Trimming pared 5 bases from V and 6 bases from J, leaving 11 bases between. Germline-derived CDR1 and CDR2 are KGHSH and LQKENI. The CDR3 is 14 residues long.

The V call is TRBV18, the J call TRBJ2-2; D is uncertain. Germline V gene lookup returns CDR1 KGHSH and CDR2 LQKENI. The length of the CDR3 is 18 residues. The germline V and J ends were trimmed by 3 bases and 2 bases, with 19 bases remaining between them. CDR3 loop: CASSPSTLRTTNTGELFF. CDR3 coding DNA: TGTGCCAGCTCACCCTCGACACTCCGAACTACAAACACCGGGGAGCTGTTTTTT. Full variable domain (outside the CDR3, taken from reference TRBV18 and TRBJ2-2): NAGVMQNPRHLVRRRGQEARLRCSPMKGHSHVYWYRQLPEEGLKFMVYLQKENIIDESGMPKERFSAEFPKEGPSILRIQQVVRGDSAAYFCASSPSTLRTTNTGELFFGEGSRLTVL.

This clone was counted once. The CDR3 DNA reads TGTGCCAGCAGTTCTCGGGGGGCAGCAACTAATGAAAAACTGTTTTTT. It is translated as CASSSRGAATNEKLFF. J is TRBJ1-4 and V is TRBV28; tentatively, D is TRBD1 (6 bases). CDR1 and CDR2 (germline): MDHEN, SYDVKM. The V and J ends lost 4 bases and 0 bases respectively, with 12 bases between them. The CDR3 is made up of 16 amino acids. Full variable domain (rest looked up from reference TRBV28 and TRBJ1-4): DVKVTQSSRYLVKRTGEKVFLECVQDMDHENMFWYRQDPGLGLRLIYFSYDVKMKEKGDIPEGYSVSREKKERFSLILESASTNQTSMYLCASSSRGAATNEKLFFGSGTQLSVL.

The chain uses TRBV2 and TRBJ1-4, with TRBD1 identical over 8 bases. The CDR3 runs 16 residues. V trimming: 5 bases; J trimming: 5 bases; junction bases outside the gene matches: 10. Germline CDR1 reads SNHLY; CDR2 reads FYNNEI. CDR3 region: CASSPGTGRPNEKLFF. The CDR3 nucleotides read TGTGCCAGCAGTCCCGGGACAGGCCGCCCGAATGAAAAACTGTTTTTT.

In nucleotides, the CDR3 is TGTGCCAGCAGCTTAGTAAGGGAAGAGACCCAGTACTTC. It yields the protein CASSLVREETQYF. The genes are TRBV7-8 and TRBJ2-5; no clear D. The CDR3 is made up of 13 amino acids. From germline, CDR1 is SGHVS and CDR2 FQNEAQ. Trimming pared 1 base from V and 3 bases from J, leaving 6 bases between.

J is TRBJ1-6 and V is TRBV12-3 or TRBV12-4; D unclear. This CDR3 is built from 13 residues. Trimming removed 3 bases at V and 4 bases at J, with 4 bases between. The DNA of the CDR3 is TGTGCCAGCAGTTTCGGGTATAATTCACCCCTCCACTTT. This translates into CASSFGYNSPLHF.

The chain joins TRBV2 to TRBJ1-1; 8 bases are shared with TRBD1. After removal of 6 bases from V and 5 bases from J, the junction contained 5 bases not matched to a gene. This CDR3 spans 13 amino acids. Per germline, CDR1 SNHLY and CDR2 FYNNEI. The DNA for the CDR3 is TGTGCCAGCAGACAGGGGGAGGTAACTGAAGCTTTCTTT. It encodes CASRQGEVTEAFF.

The chain carries TRBV27 and TRBJ1-1; no clear D gene. With 7 bases removed from V and 5 bases from J, the gap between germline ends came to 14 bases. Germline values: CDR1 MNHEY, CDR2 SMNVEV (reference sequence). The CDR3 sequence is 13 residues long. Here the CDR3 DNA reads TGTGCCAGCAACCTTCGGGTGGGGACTGAAGCTTTCTTT. Translating gives CASNLRVGTEAFF.

This chain joins TRBV14 and TRBJ1-1; D is undetermined. Germline assignment: CDR1 SGHDN and CDR2 FVKESK. There are 13 residues in the CDR3. The V end lost 2 bases, the J end lost 1 base, and 5 bases lay between the germline ends. The DNA of the CDR3 is TGTGCCAGCAGCCAAACCAAGAACACTGAAGCTTTCTTT. It specifies CASSQTKNTEAFF.

The chain is built from TRBV11-2 and TRBJ2-6; possible D gene TRBD2, 6 bases. This CDR3 has 15 amino acids. Trimming stripped 1 base from V and 2 bases from J, with 6 bases between. CDR1 and CDR2 (germline): SGHAT, FQNNGV. The CDR3 here is CASSLGGAGANVLTF. As DNA, the CDR3 is TGTGCCAGCAGCTTAGGGGGGGCTGGGGCCAACGTCCTGACTTTC.

This chain uses TRBV2 with TRBJ1-5; TRBD1 matches 8 bases. The CDR3 is made up of 16 amino acids. The junction had 8 bases not matched to a gene; V was cut back by 6 bases and J by 1 base. CDR1 SNHLY and CDR2 FYNNEI come from the germline V gene. CDR3 region: CASSQRTGISNQPQHF. CDR3 DNA: TGTGCCAGCAGCCAGAGGACAGGGATCAGCAATCAGCCCCAGCATTTT.

The rearrangement joins TRBV5-4 to TRBJ2-3; unclear D gene. This CDR3 is 13 amino acids long. With 4 bases removed from V and 2 bases from J, the gap between germline ends came to 8 bases. The V gene's germline CDR1 is SGHNT and CDR2 YYREEE (reference sequence). DNA for the CDR3: TGTGCCAGCAGCCAATCTACCACAGATACGCAGTATTTT. Translation gives CASSQSTTDTQYF.

This rearrangement joins TRBV19 to TRBJ1-6, with D tentatively TRBD1 (6 bases). Germline V gives CDR1 LNHDA, CDR2 SQIVND (reference sequence). The length of the CDR3 is 18 residues. V was trimmed by 4 bases and J by 0 bases, leaving 16 bases between them. This CDR3 is CASSTTGMGSSYNSPLHF. In DNA, the CDR3 is TGTGCCAGTAGTACTACAGGGATGGGGAGCTCCTATAATTCACCCCTCCACTTT.

This clone was counted once. The V gene is TRBV7-9, the J gene TRBJ2-1; D may be TRBD2 (6 bases). This CDR3 region has 15 residues. V lost 5 bases to trimming and J lost 2 bases, with 13 bases between them. The germline gives CDR1 SEHNR, CDR2 FQNEAQ (reference sequence). The CDR3 is CASSIPGSTYNEQFF. The CDR3 region has the DNA TGTGCCAGCAGCATCCCCGGGAGTACCTACAATGAGCAGTTCTTC.

This sequence joins TRBV3-1 (or the pseudogene TRBV3-2) and TRBJ1-1; D not certain. Germline assignment: CDR1 LGHDT and CDR2 YNNKEL (reference sequence). The V and J ends lost 3 bases and 3 bases respectively, with 14 bases between them. CDR3 length: 15 amino acids. The chain's CDR3 is CASSHFGRPDTEAFF. CDR3 in DNA: TGTGCCAGCAGCCATTTCGGACGGCCGGACACTGAAGCTTTCTTT.

As DNA, the CDR3 is TGTGCCAGCAGCTTGTTGGTGCTAGGTACCCAGTACTTC. Translation gives CASSLLVLGTQYF. The chain employs TRBV7-2 and TRBJ2-5; no clear D. Germline V lookup: CDR1 SGHTA, CDR2 FQGNSA. Deletions cut 3 bases from V and 8 bases from J, with 13 bases between. CDR3 length: 13 residues. The full variable domain, rest sourced from reference TRBV7-2 and TRBJ2-5, is GAGVSQSPSNKVTEKGKDVELRCDPISGHTALYWYRQSLGQGLEFLIYFQGNSAPDKSGLPSDRFSAERTGGSVSTLTIQRTQQEDSAVYLCASSLLVLGTQYFGPGTRLLVL.

The gene calls are TRBV5-1 and TRBJ2-3, with TRBD2 matching over 9 bases. This CDR3 spans 16 amino acids. V was clipped by 1 base and J by 1 base; unmatched bases: 4. Germline CDR1 and CDR2: SGHRS and YFSETQ. CDR3 in amino acids: CASSLMGLAGTDTQYF. The CDR3 DNA reads TGCGCCAGCAGCTTGATGGGACTAGCAGGCACAGATACGCAGTATTTT.

This chain uses TRBV29-1 with TRBJ1-5; 10 bases line up with TRBD1. The germline V gene encodes CDR1 SQVTM and CDR2 ANQGSEA. V shed 7 bases, J shed 2 bases, and the junction held 2 bases outside the gene matches. The CDR3 spans 13 residues. The CDR3 bases are TGCAGCGGTGGACAGGGGGGCAATCAGCCCCAGCATTTT. Translating it yields CSGGQGGNQPQHF.

V usage is TRBV11-3 and J usage is TRBJ2-5, with 8 bases lining up with TRBD1. J gave up 4 bases and V 5 bases, and 6 bases lay outside the gene matches. The CDR3 loop spans 14 amino acids. Germline assignment: CDR1 SGHNT and CDR2 YENEEA. As DNA, the CDR3 is TGTGCCAGCAGCGCCTACAGGGGGACAGAGACCCAGTACTTC. Its protein is CASSAYRGTETQYF.